This T cell receptor beta chain was sequenced during a study of blood T cell repertoires in COVID-19. CDR3 length: 15 residues. J gave up 0 bases and V 6 bases, and 4 bases lay outside the gene matches. Germline-derived CDR1 and CDR2 are MNHEY and SVGAGI. The assay was immunoSEQ multiplex PCR, and TCRdb's table has in-frame clones only and misses some. The sample has about 120,000 clones; 80% to 90% are singletons. The clonotype comes from a man in his 70s with active or convalescent COVID-19. The gene calls are TRBV6-5 and TRBJ2-2; 7 positions agree with TRBD1. Sequenced sample: peripheral blood. CDR3 region: CASSWDSANTGELFF. The CDR3 DNA reads TGTGCCAGCAGCTGGGACAGTGCGAACACCGGGGAGCTGTTTTTT.